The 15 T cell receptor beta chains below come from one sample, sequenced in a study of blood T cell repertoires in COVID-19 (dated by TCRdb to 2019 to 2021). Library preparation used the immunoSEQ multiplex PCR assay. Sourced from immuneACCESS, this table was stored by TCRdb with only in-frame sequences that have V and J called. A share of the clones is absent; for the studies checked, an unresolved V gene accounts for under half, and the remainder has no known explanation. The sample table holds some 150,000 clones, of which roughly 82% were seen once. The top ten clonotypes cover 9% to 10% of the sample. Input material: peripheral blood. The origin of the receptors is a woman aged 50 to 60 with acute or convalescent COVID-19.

CDR3 loop: CASGLVMGGEAFF. The CDR3 coding sequence is TGTGCTAGTGGTTTGGTAATGGGGGGGGAAGCTTTCTTT. V is TRBV12-5 and J is TRBJ1-1; tentatively, D is TRBD1 (5 bases). The CDR3 is 13 residues long. Germline values: CDR1 LGHNT, CDR2 FRNRAP. The V gene lost 0 bases and the J gene lost 8 bases, with 10 bases spanning the gap.

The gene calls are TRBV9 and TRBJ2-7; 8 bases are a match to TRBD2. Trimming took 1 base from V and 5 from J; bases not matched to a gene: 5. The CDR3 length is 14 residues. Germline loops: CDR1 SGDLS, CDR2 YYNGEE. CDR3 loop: CASSVSAGEDEQYF. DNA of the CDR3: TGTGCCAGCAGCGTATCAGCGGGAGAAGACGAGCAGTACTTC.

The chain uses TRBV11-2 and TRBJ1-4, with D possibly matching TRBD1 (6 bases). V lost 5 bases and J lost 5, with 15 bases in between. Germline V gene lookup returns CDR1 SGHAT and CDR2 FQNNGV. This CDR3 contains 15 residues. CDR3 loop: CASSLMGGANEKLFF. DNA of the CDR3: TGTGCCAGCAGCCTCATGGGGGGGGCGAATGAAAAACTGTTTTTT.

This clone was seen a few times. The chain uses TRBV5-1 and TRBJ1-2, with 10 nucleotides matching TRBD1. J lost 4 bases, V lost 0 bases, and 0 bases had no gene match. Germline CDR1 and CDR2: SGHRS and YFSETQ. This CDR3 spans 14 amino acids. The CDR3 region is CASSLGDRGYGYTF. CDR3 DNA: TGCGCCAGCAGCTTGGGGGACAGGGGCTATGGCTACACCTTC.

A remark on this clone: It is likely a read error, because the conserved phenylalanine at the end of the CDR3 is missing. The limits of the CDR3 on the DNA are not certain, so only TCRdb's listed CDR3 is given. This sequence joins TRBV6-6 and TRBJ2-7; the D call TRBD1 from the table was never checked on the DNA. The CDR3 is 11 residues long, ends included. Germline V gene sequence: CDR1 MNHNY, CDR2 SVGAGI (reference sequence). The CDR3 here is CARGFTSSGTR.

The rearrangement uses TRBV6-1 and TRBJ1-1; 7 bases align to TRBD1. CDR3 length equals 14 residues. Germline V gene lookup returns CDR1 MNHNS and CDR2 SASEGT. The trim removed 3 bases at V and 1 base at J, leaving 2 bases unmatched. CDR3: CASSERQGNTEAFF. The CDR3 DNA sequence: TGTGCCAGCAGTGAGAGACAGGGGAACACTGAAGCTTTCTTT.

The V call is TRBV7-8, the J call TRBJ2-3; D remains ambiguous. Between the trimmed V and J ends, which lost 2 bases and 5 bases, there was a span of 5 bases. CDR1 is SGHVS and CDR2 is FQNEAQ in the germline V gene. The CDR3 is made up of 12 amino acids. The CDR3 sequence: CASSLPGDTQYF. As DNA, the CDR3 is TGTGCCAGCAGCTTACCAGGAGATACGCAGTATTTT.

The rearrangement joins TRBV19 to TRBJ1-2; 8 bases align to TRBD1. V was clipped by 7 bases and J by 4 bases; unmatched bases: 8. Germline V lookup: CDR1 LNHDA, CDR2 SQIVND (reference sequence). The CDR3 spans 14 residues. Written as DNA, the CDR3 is TGTGCCAGTAAAGCGACGACAGGGGCCTATGGCTACACCTTC. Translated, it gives CASKATTGAYGYTF. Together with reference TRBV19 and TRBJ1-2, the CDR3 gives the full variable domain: DGGITQSPKYLFRKEGQNVTLSCEQNLNHDAMYWYRQDPGQGLRLIYYSQIVNDFQKGDIAEGYSVSREKKESFPLTVTSAQKNPTAFYLCASKATTGAYGYTFGSGTRLTVV.

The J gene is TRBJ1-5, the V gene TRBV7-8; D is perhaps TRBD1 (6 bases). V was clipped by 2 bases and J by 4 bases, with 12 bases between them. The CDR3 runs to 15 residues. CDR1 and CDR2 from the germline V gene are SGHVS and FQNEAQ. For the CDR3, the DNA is TGTGCCAGCAGCTTAAGTGGGAGGGGGAATCAGCCCCAGCATTTT. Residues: CASSLSGRGNQPQHF. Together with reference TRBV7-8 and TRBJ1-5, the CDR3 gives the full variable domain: GAGVSQSPRYKVAKRGQDVALRCDPISGHVSLFWYQQALGQGPEFLTYFQNEAQLDKSGLPSDRFFAERPEGSVSTLKIQRTQQEDSAVYLCASSLSGRGNQPQHFGDGTRLSIL.

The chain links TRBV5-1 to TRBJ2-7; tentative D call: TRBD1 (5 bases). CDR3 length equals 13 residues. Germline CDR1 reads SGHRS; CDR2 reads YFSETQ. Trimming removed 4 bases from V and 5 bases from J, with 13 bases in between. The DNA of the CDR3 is TGCGCCAGCAGCGCCCAGGGTTTTGACGAGCAGTACTTC. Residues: CASSAQGFDEQYF.

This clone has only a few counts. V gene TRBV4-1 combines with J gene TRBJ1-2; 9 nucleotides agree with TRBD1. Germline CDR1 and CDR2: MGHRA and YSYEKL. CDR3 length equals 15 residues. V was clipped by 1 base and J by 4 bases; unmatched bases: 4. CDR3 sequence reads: CASSQGTGDSYGYTF. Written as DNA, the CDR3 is TGCGCCAGCAGCCAAGGGACAGGGGATTCCTATGGCTACACCTTC.

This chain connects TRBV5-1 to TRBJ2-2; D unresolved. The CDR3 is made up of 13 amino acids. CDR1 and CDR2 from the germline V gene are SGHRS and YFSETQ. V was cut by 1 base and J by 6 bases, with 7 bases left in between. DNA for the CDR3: TGCGCCAGCAGCTTGATTCCCTCCGGGGAGCTGTTTTTT. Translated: CASSLIPSGELFF. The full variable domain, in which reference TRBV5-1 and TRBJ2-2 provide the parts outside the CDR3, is KAGVTQTPRYLIKTRGQQVTLSCSPISGHRSVSWYQQTPGQGLQFLFEYFSETQRNKGNFPGRFSGRQFSNSRSEMNVSTLELGDSALYLCASSLIPSGELFFGEGSRLTVL.

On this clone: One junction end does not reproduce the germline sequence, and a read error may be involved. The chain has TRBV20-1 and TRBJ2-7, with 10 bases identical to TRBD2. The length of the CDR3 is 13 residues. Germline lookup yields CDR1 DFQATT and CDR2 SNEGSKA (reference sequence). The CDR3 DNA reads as TGCAGTGCTAGTAGCGGGGGGCCCTATGAGCAGTACTTC. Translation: CSASSGGPYEQYF.

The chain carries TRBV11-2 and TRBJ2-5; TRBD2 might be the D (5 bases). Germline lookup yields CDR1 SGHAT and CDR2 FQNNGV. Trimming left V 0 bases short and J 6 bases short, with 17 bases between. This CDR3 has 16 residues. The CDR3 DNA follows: TGTGCCAGCAGCTTAGATGGTGGCGGAGGTTGGCAGACCCAGTACTTC. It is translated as CASSLDGGGGWQTQYF.

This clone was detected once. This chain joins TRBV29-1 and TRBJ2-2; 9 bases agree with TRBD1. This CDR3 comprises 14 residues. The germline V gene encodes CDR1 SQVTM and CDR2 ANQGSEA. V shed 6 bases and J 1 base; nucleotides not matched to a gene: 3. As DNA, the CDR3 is TGCAGCGTAGGACAGGGGTTGAACACCGGGGAGCTGTTTTTT. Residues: CSVGQGLNTGELFF.